Below are 28 T cell receptor beta chains sequenced from a single sample in a study of blood T cells in healthy people across ages. For the second PCR, which ran for about 6 to 12 cycles, a sample-barcoded 5' primer and a J-beta primer mix were used. TCRdb redid the calling of the 5' RACE reads with MiXCR, one entry per CDR3 protein. The sample contains about 1 million distinct CDR3 sequences, around 43% of which appear only once. Sequencing input: blood. These TCRs come from a woman aged 60-75 years in good health.

CDR3 residues: CASSFGRGGGYEQYF. In DNA form, the CDR3 reads TGTGCCAGCAGCTTTGGCAGGGGTGGTGGCTACGAGCAGTACTTC. V and J are TRBV5-5 and TRBJ2-7; the D gene is possibly TRBD1 (6 bases). Germline CDR1 is SGHKS and CDR2 is YYEKEE (reference sequence). The CDR3 loop spans 15 amino acids. The V end was cut by 2 bases, the J end by 3 bases, with 15 bases between.

The genes are TRBV20-1 and TRBJ2-7; TRBD1 matches at 9 bases. After removal of 8 bases from V and 7 bases from J, the junction contained 6 bases not matched to a gene. The CDR3 length is 11 residues. CDR1 is DFQATT, CDR2 SNEGSKA, per germline (reference sequence). The CDR3 protein is CSLGQGYEQYF. For the CDR3, the DNA is TGCAGTCTCGGACAGGGGTATGAGCAGTACTTC.

The chain's CDR3 is CASSPRVEQYF. The CDR3 bases are TGTGCCAGCAGCCCCAGGGTCGAGCAGTACTTC. This rearrangement joins TRBV12-3 or TRBV12-4 to TRBJ2-7; a possible D gene is TRBD1 (5 bases). V lost 6 bases and J 6 bases, leaving 9 bases between the germline ends. This CDR3 is 11 amino acids long.

This clonotype appeared a few times. Written as DNA, the CDR3 is TGTGCCAGCAGTGACTCTAGCGGCGGGGTGAATGAGCAGTTCTTC. Its translation: CASSDSSGGVNEQFF. The rearrangement uses TRBV6-1 and TRBJ2-1; 7 bases align to TRBD2. CDR3 size: 15 residues. V was pared by 3 bases and J by 7 bases, with 9 bases of the junction left unmatched. Germline CDR1 is MNHNS and CDR2 is SASEGT.

The V and J genes are TRBV2 and TRBJ2-2; 7 bases match TRBD2. There are 18 residues in the CDR3. Per the germline V gene, CDR1 is SNHLY and CDR2 is FYNNEI. After removal of 3 bases from V and 1 base from J, the junction contained 11 bases not matched to a gene. Written as DNA, the CDR3 is TGTGCCAGCAGTGAGTCGGGACTAAACCTCCTGAACACCGGGGAGCTGTTTTTT. It specifies CASSESGLNLLNTGELFF.

The CDR3, as DNA: TGTGCCAGCACCGAGAGGGCGTCCTACAATGAGCAGTACTTC. Translating gives CASTERASYNEQYF. V and J are TRBV2 and TRBJ2-1, with D possibly matching TRBD2 (5 bases). The DNA end lines up better with TRBJ2-7; the J call may be wrong. Per the germline V gene, CDR1 is SNHLY and CDR2 is FYNNEI. The CDR3 is 14 residues long.

Ten or more counts support this clonotype. This chain links TRBV12-3 or TRBV12-4 with TRBJ1-2, with D perhaps TRBD1 (6 bases). V lost 2 bases, J lost 5 bases, and 12 bases lay in between. The CDR3 is 14 residues long. The CDR3 DNA reads TGTGCCAGCAGTTTATCAGGGGATGTGTATGGCTACACCTTC. Its translation: CASSLSGDVYGYTF.

V usage is TRBV13 and J usage is TRBJ2-7; D is possibly TRBD2 (6 bases). The CDR3 runs 17 residues. Germline values: CDR1 PRHDT, CDR2 FYEKMQ (reference sequence). V was cut by 5 bases and J by 0 bases, with 20 bases left in between. This CDR3 is CASSPWRLSGPSYEQYF. In DNA form, the CDR3 reads TGTGCCAGCAGCCCCTGGCGTTTGAGCGGGCCCTCCTACGAGCAGTACTTC.

V is TRBV4-2 and J is TRBJ2-5, with TRBD1 matching 8 bases. CDR3 length: 16 amino acids. Germline CDR1 LGHNA, CDR2 YNFKEQ. J lost 11 bases, V lost 1 base, and 15 bases had no gene match. In DNA form, the CDR3 reads TGTGCCAGCAGCCAAGGGTCAGTTACAGGGGGAGTTGAGCAGTACTTC. Its translation: CASSQGSVTGGVEQYF.

This clonotype was counted between two and nine times. The rearrangement uses TRBV29-1 and TRBJ2-1; 8 positions match TRBD2. The ends lost 3 bases at V and 6 bases at J; junction bases unmatched: 10. Germline V CDR1 and CDR2: SQVTM, ANQGSEA. The CDR3 runs 15 residues. DNA for the CDR3: TGCAGCGTTGAGGGGGGACTAGAGGGGGGCAATGAGCAGTTCTTC. Protein product: CSVEGGLEGGNEQFF.

This chain connects TRBV12-3 or TRBV12-4 to TRBJ2-5; tentatively, D is TRBD1 (7 bases). V gave up 6 bases and J gave up 5 bases, with 22 bases separating them. CDR3 length: 16 residues. In nucleotides, the CDR3 is TGTGCCAGCAGCCTGCTTGGACCGACAGGGAGGGAGACCCAGTACTTC. It encodes CASSLLGPTGRETQYF.

This clonotype was observed once. The chain has TRBV29-1 and TRBJ2-1; 7 bases map to TRBD1. J was trimmed by 6 bases and V by 8 bases; bases with no gene match: 10. The CDR3 has 13 amino acids. CDR1 is SQVTM, CDR2 ANQGSEA, per germline. The CDR3 DNA reads as TGCAGCTTCAGACAGGGAGAGGTCAATGAGCAGTTCTTC. Protein: CSFRQGEVNEQFF.

The rearrangement joins TRBV18 to TRBJ2-6, with unresolved D. V lost 4 bases, J lost 1 base, and 11 bases lay in between. Germline V lookup: CDR1 KGHSH, CDR2 LQKENI. The CDR3 is 16 residues long. The CDR3 loop is CASSRSVYSGANVLTF. As DNA, the CDR3 is TGTGCCAGCTCACGGTCGGTGTATTCTGGGGCCAACGTCCTGACTTTC.

The rearrangement joins TRBV20-1 to TRBJ2-1; D ambiguous. Judging by the DNA end, TRBJ2-7 fits better; the J call may be wrong. The CDR3 consists of 15 residues. Germline V CDR1 and CDR2: DFQATT, SNEGSKA (reference sequence). Here the CDR3 DNA reads TGCAGTGCTAGAGCTGGCCGGAGCTCCTACAATGAGCAGTACTTC. It specifies CSARAGRSSYNEQYF.

This clonotype was detected many times. The V and J genes are TRBV29-1 and TRBJ2-7; 10 bases line up with TRBD1. This CDR3 contains 13 residues. V was pared by 5 bases and J by 7 bases, with 8 bases of the junction left unmatched. Germline V gives CDR1 SQVTM, CDR2 ANQGSEA. The CDR3 region has the DNA TGCAGCGTTCGGACAGGGGGTAGAGGGGAGCAGTACTTC. Protein sequence: CSVRTGGRGEQYF.

This clonotype showed up just a few times. This chain uses TRBV28 with TRBJ2-7, with 9 bases that match TRBD1. V was pared by 3 bases and J by 1 base, with 10 bases of the junction left unmatched. The length of the CDR3 is 17 residues. Germline lookup yields CDR1 MDHEN and CDR2 SYDVKM. The CDR3: CASSFVLGQGRSYEQYF. The CDR3 DNA follows: TGTGCCAGCAGTTTTGTTTTGGGACAGGGCAGATCCTACGAGCAGTACTTC.

The V call is TRBV28, the J call TRBJ2-4; 7 bases agree with TRBD1. The CDR3 sequence is 17 residues long. Trimming took 3 bases from V and 0 from J; bases not matched to a gene: 8. Germline-derived CDR1 and CDR2 are MDHEN and SYDVKM. CDR3 sequence (DNA): TGTGCCAGCAGTTTCCTGAAAGAGGGGGCAGCCAAAAACATTCAGTACTTC. It yields the protein CASSFLKEGAAKNIQYF.

J is TRBJ2-5 and V is TRBV5-1, with a possible D match to TRBD2 (5 bases). V was cut by 4 bases and J by 3 bases, with 10 bases left in between. This CDR3 is 13 amino acids long. Germline V gives CDR1 SGHRS, CDR2 YFSETQ. In nucleotides, the CDR3 is TGCGCCAGCAGCCGACCAGCGGAAGAGACCCAGTACTTC. Its translation: CASSRPAEETQYF.

The chain combines TRBV27 with TRBJ2-4; D unresolved. Looked up from germline, CDR1 is MNHEY and CDR2 is SMNVEV (reference sequence). The CDR3 consists of 11 residues. V lost 6 bases to trimming and J lost 3 bases, with 3 bases between them. The CDR3: CASSNKNIQYF. The CDR3 DNA sequence: TGTGCCAGCAGCAACAAAAACATTCAGTACTTC.

Remarks on this clonotype: The junction departs from the called germline gene at one end, perhaps through a read error. The chain employs TRBV28 and TRBJ2-5, with D tentatively TRBD1 (7 bases). CDR1 MDHEN and CDR2 SYDVKM come from the germline V gene. The CDR3 covers 14 residues. CDR3 DNA: TGTGCCGGCAGTCAGGACAGGCGGGGAGAGACCCAGTACTTC. Translating it yields CAGSQDRRGETQYF.

This clonotype was observed a single time. V is TRBV10-3 and J is TRBJ2-6; no clear D. The CDR3 is 15 amino acids. Per the germline V gene, CDR1 is ENHRY and CDR2 is SYGVKD. Trimming took off 3 bases at V and 0 bases at J, with 6 bases between the two ends. The CDR3: CAISDSASGANVLTF. The CDR3 coding sequence is TGTGCCATCAGTGACAGTGCCTCTGGGGCCAACGTCCTGACTTTC.

This rearrangement joins TRBV28 to TRBJ2-3; D is undetermined. Germline-derived CDR1 and CDR2 are MDHEN and SYDVKM. The CDR3 has 13 residues. V was pared by 6 bases and J by 5 bases, with 12 bases between. DNA for the CDR3: TGTGCCAGCAGCCAAACACCTGGAGATACGCAGTATTTT. Translated, it gives CASSQTPGDTQYF.

The chain couples TRBV5-1 to TRBJ1-4; D unresolved. The CDR3 sequence is 14 residues long. With 4 bases removed from V and 6 bases from J, the gap between germline ends came to 13 bases. Germline V lookup: CDR1 SGHRS, CDR2 YFSETQ. The CDR3 coding sequence is TGCGCCAGCAGCCAGGTGGGGAGTCATGAAAAACTGTTTTTT. It specifies CASSQVGSHEKLFF.

The chain carries TRBV29-1 and TRBJ2-1; 7 bases fit TRBD1. The J call may be in error: the DNA end matches TRBJ2-7 better. CDR3 length: 15 amino acids. From germline, CDR1 is SQVTM and CDR2 ANQGSEA. This CDR3 is CSVVSATGTYNEQYF. In DNA, the CDR3 is TGCAGCGTTGTGAGCGCGACAGGGACCTACAATGAGCAGTACTTC.

The gene calls are TRBV29-1 and TRBJ1-2; D gene ambiguous. Germline V lookup: CDR1 SQVTM, CDR2 ANQGSEA. V lost 3 bases, J lost 2 bases, and 7 bases lay in between. The CDR3 is made up of 12 amino acids. This chain's CDR3 is CSVDRINYGYTF. DNA of the CDR3: TGCAGCGTTGATAGGATAAACTATGGCTACACCTTC. Supplemented by reference TRBV29-1 and TRBJ1-2, the full variable domain reads SAVISQKPSRDICQRGTSLTIQCQVDSQVTMMFWYRQQPGQSLTLIATANQGSEATYESGFVIDKFPISRPNLTFSTLTVSNMSPEDSSIYLCSVDRINYGYTFGSGTRLTVV.

This rearrangement joins TRBV20-1 to TRBJ2-7; 12 bases fit TRBD2. CDR1 DFQATT and CDR2 SNEGSKA come from the germline V gene (reference sequence). With 3 bases clipped from V and 5 bases from J, the junction kept 11 bases outside the gene matches. The CDR3 extends over 16 amino acids. Written as DNA, the CDR3 is TGCAGTGCTAGTTCAGGCCCGACTAGCGGGAGCCACGAGCAGTACTTC. Residues: CSASSGPTSGSHEQYF.

V usage is TRBV15 and J usage is TRBJ2-7; D perhaps matches TRBD1 (5 bases). The CDR3 runs to 13 residues. Germline V CDR1 and CDR2: LNHNV, YYDKDF (reference sequence). Trimming removed 1 base from V and 3 bases from J, with 7 bases in between. The CDR3 region is CATSRGRVYEQYF. The CDR3 bases are TGTGCCACCAGCAGAGGCAGGGTCTACGAGCAGTACTTC.

CDR3: CASSYRHTGELFF. CDR3 nucleotide sequence: TGTGCCAGCAGTTATAGGCATACCGGGGAGCTGTTTTTT. This chain connects TRBV12-3 or TRBV12-4 to TRBJ2-2; D unclear. V dropped 4 bases and J dropped 5 bases, with 8 bases sitting between them. This CDR3 spans 13 amino acids.